Listed here are 13 T cell receptor beta chains from one sample, sequenced in a study of beta chain features in type 1 diabetes. Study results and limitations: In every one of the four CD4+ subsets, TCRB CDR3s were moderately but significantly shorter in Type 1 diabetes patients.

What was sequenced were expressed TCRB transcripts, since all of the isolated RNA had been reverse transcribed. TCRdb's copy holds only in-frame clones and misses some; the assay was immunoSEQ multiplex PCR. The profile shows more than 550,000 clones, more than 13% of them singletons. These TCRs' antigens remain unknown. The material sequenced was naive CD4+ T cells from blood. Receptors were obtained from a young man with type 1 diabetes.

This chain uses TRBV27 with TRBJ2-3, with D perhaps TRBD2 (7 bases). The CDR3 has 17 amino acids. Germline V gene lookup returns CDR1 MNHEY and CDR2 SMNVEV (reference sequence). Between the trimmed V and J ends, which lost 5 bases and 6 bases, there was a span of 24 bases. The CDR3 loop reads CASSHVGGPWERDTQYF. In DNA form, the CDR3 reads TGTGCCAGCAGTCATGTGGGGGGGCCTTGGGAGAGGGATACGCAGTATTTT.

This sequence joins TRBV28 and TRBJ2-1, with D perhaps matching TRBD1 or TRBD2 (5 bases each). In germline, CDR1 is MDHEN, CDR2 SYDVKM. Trimming took off 2 bases at V and 0 bases at J, with 8 bases between the two ends. CDR3 length: 15 amino acids. The CDR3 protein is CASSLGTLSYNEQFF. The CDR3 region has the DNA TGTGCCAGCAGTTTAGGGACCCTCTCCTACAATGAGCAGTTCTTC.

This clone has only a few counts. The chain recombines TRBV9 with TRBJ2-7; D not certain. V was pared by 0 bases and J by 4 bases, with 17 bases between. Germline CDR1 reads SGDLS; CDR2 reads YYNGEE. The CDR3 length is 16 residues. DNA for the CDR3: TGTGCCAGCAGCGTAGGAGGCGCGAACCGAGCTTACGAGCAGTACTTC. Translated: CASSVGGANRAYEQYF.

This rearrangement joins TRBV11-2 to TRBJ2-1; maybe TRBD2 (7 bases). Germline CDR1 is SGHAT and CDR2 is FQNNGV. There are 14 residues in the CDR3. V was cut by 5 bases and J by 6 bases, with 14 bases left in between. The CDR3 coding sequence is TGTGCCAGCAGCCCCCTAGGGGGGGCCAATGAGCAGTTCTTC. It codes for CASSPLGGANEQFF. Using reference TRBV11-2 and TRBJ2-1 for the parts outside the CDR3, the full variable domain is EAGVAQSPRYKIIEKRQSVAFWCNPISGHATLYWYQQILGQGPKLLIQFQNNGVVDDSQLPKDRFSAERLKGVDSTLKIQPAKLEDSAVYLCASSPLGGANEQFFGPGTRLTVL.

The chain carries TRBV27 and TRBJ1-1; D unresolved. Germline V gene data show CDR1 as MNHEY and CDR2 as SMNVEV (reference sequence). The V end was cut by 6 bases, the J end by 5 bases, with 13 bases between. The CDR3 totals 13 residues. The CDR3 DNA sequence: TGTGCCAGCAGCAAAGGGAGGTCGACTGAAGCTTTCTTT. Amino acids: CASSKGRSTEAFF.

This clone appeared a few times. This chain uses TRBV29-1 with TRBJ1-2; D might be TRBD1 (6 bases). Germline values: CDR1 SQVTM, CDR2 ANQGSEA. CDR3 size: 13 residues. V lost 8 bases and J lost 3, with 16 bases in between. CDR3 protein: CSTYRDKDYGYTF. CDR3 coding DNA: TGCAGCACATACAGGGATAAAGACTATGGCTACACCTTC.

A remark on this clone: This CDR3 is also generated by other DNA sequences in the sample. V gene TRBV29-1 combines with J gene TRBJ2-3, with D uncertain. The germline V and J ends were trimmed by 6 bases and 4 bases, with 11 bases remaining between them. The germline gives CDR1 SQVTM, CDR2 ANQGSEA. The CDR3 has 12 residues. The CDR3 bases are TGCAGCGTCGCATCCGGGCCAGATACGCAGTATTTT. Translation: CSVASGPDTQYF.

This clone was seen a few times. The chain recombines TRBV7-9 with TRBJ2-2, with D unresolved. The germline V gene encodes CDR1 SEHNR and CDR2 FQNEAQ (reference sequence). V shed 7 bases and J shed 0 bases, with 9 bases lying between them. The CDR3 runs 14 residues. In DNA, the CDR3 is TGTGCCAGCAAGAGGCCGGCGAACACCGGGGAGCTGTTTTTT. Translating gives CASKRPANTGELFF.

This chain connects TRBV2 to TRBJ1-5; D gene ambiguous. CDR1 and CDR2 (germline): SNHLY, FYNNEI. The CDR3 covers 12 residues. Trimming removed 7 bases at V and 11 bases at J, with 15 bases between. CDR3 loop: CASKVQSEAQHF. The CDR3 DNA sequence: TGTGCCAGCAAGGTTCAGAGTGAGGCCCAGCATTTT.

This rearrangement joins TRBV30 to TRBJ1-1; TRBD1 might be the D (5 bases). The ends were cut back, 1 base at V and 1 base at J, with 10 bases in the middle. This CDR3 is built from 14 residues. Looked up from germline, CDR1 is GTSNPN and CDR2 is SVGIG (reference sequence). CDR3 loop: CAWSEGQPNTEAFF. The CDR3 coding sequence is TGTGCCTGGAGTGAGGGGCAGCCGAACACTGAAGCTTTCTTT.

The chain employs TRBV15 and TRBJ1-6; 7 bases align to TRBD1. V shed 0 bases and J 9 bases; nucleotides not matched to a gene: 5. Germline loops: CDR1 LNHNV, CDR2 YYDKDF (reference sequence). The CDR3 length is 15 residues. CDR3 amino acids: CATSRDGRTGSPLHF. DNA of the CDR3: TGTGCCACCAGCAGAGATGGGCGGACAGGTTCACCCCTCCACTTT.

The sample holds a few counts of this clone. The chain employs TRBV6-5 and TRBJ2-5; D is uncertain. The CDR3 extends over 12 amino acids. V shed 5 bases and J shed 4 bases, with 8 bases lying between them. The V gene's germline CDR1 is MNHEY and CDR2 SVGAGI. In nucleotides, the CDR3 is TGTGCCAGCAGTGCCGTTGGAGAGACCCAGTACTTC. It specifies CASSAVGETQYF.

The chain couples TRBV9 to TRBJ1-1, with 7 bases that match TRBD1. The CDR3 runs to 15 residues. The ends lost 3 bases at V and 5 bases at J; junction bases unmatched: 10. Looked up from germline, CDR1 is SGDLS and CDR2 is YYNGEE. CDR3 coding DNA: TGTGCCAGCAGCGGGCCGGGACAGCCTATAACTGAAGCTTTCTTT. Amino acids: CASSGPGQPITEAFF.